Shown below are 26 T cell receptor beta chains from a single sample sequenced in a study of early T cells in non-severe SARS-CoV-2 infection. TCRdb ran MiXCR on the 5' RACE reads and lists one entry per CDR3 protein. Found here are 60,000 or so distinct CDR3 sequences, more than 9% of them singletons; the top ten hold roughly 4.7%. The source material was whole blood. The receptors come from an adult who was a healthcare worker with PCR-confirmed SARS-CoV-2 infection or an uninfected control (not recorded which).

This clonotype has at least ten counts. The chain couples TRBV4-2 to TRBJ1-5, with D uncertain. The V and J ends lost 3 bases and 7 bases respectively, with 10 bases between them. The CDR3 extends over 13 amino acids. CDR1 LGHNA and CDR2 YNFKEQ come from the germline V gene. This CDR3 is CASSHATGQPQHF. CDR3 DNA sequence: TGTGCCAGCAGCCATGCAACCGGGCAGCCCCAGCATTTT.

This clonotype was recorded at least ten times. This chain connects TRBV10-3 to TRBJ1-2, with 7 bases matching TRBD1. This CDR3 is built from 13 residues. V lost 6 bases, J lost 6 bases, and 7 bases stayed unmatched. Germline CDR1 reads ENHRY; CDR2 reads SYGVKD. The DNA of the CDR3 is TGTGCCATCAGGATAGGGACAGAGAATGGCTACACCTTC. Protein: CAIRIGTENGYTF.

This clonotype was seen many times. The chain joins TRBV5-5 to TRBJ1-1; D gene ambiguous. Trimming pared 2 bases from V and 5 bases from J, leaving 13 bases between. Germline CDR1 and CDR2: SGHKS and YYEKEE (reference sequence). There are 14 residues in the CDR3. CDR3 nucleotide sequence: TGTGCCAGCAGCTTAGTCGGGAGGAGAACTGAAGCTTTCTTT. It is translated as CASSLVGRRTEAFF.

Ten or more counts support this clonotype. V usage is TRBV7-8 and J usage is TRBJ1-6; D not resolved. V was shortened by 5 bases and J by 7 bases, with 12 bases between the two germline ends. There are 14 residues in the CDR3. Germline values: CDR1 SGHVS, CDR2 FQNEAQ. The CDR3 sequence is CASSPTARNSPLHF. In DNA, the CDR3 is TGTGCCAGCAGCCCCACGGCGAGAAATTCACCCCTCCACTTT.

This clonotype was picked up a small number of times. The junction differs from germline at one of its ends, possibly a read error. The rearrangement joins TRBV9 to TRBJ1-4; a possible D gene is TRBD1 (6 bases). Germline CDR1 and CDR2: SGDLS and YYNGEE. The CDR3 length is 14 residues. The CDR3 spells CASSMDRMGERLFF. The CDR3 bases are TGTGCCAGCAGCATGGACAGAATGGGGGAAAGACTGTTTTTT.

This clonotype was counted ten times or more. The chain couples TRBV11-2 to TRBJ2-3, with 8 positions matching TRBD2. CDR3 length equals 16 residues. The germline V gene has CDR1 SGHAT and CDR2 FQNNGV. Unmatched junction bases numbered 7, after V lost 4 bases and J lost 1 base. CDR3 sequence: CASSSPRGGGTDTQYF. DNA of the CDR3: TGTGCCAGCAGCTCCCCCCGGGGGGGCGGCACAGATACGCAGTATTTT.

This clonotype was recorded at least ten times. The V and J genes are TRBV9 and TRBJ1-1, with a weak D call TRBD1 (5 bases). The germline V and J ends were trimmed by 0 bases and 4 bases, with 13 bases remaining between them. The CDR3 runs 15 residues. The germline CDR1 and CDR2 sequences are SGDLS and YYNGEE. The CDR3 bases are TGTGCCAGCAGCGTAGAAGGGGACGTAGGCACTGAAGCTTTCTTT. Translation gives CASSVEGDVGTEAFF.

In its sample, this clonotype was seen a few times. This chain connects TRBV3-1 to TRBJ2-1; weak D call: TRBD2 (7 bases). Trimming shortened V by 4 bases and J by 5 bases, and 18 bases separated the two germline ends. Germline CDR1 LGHDT, CDR2 YNNKEL (reference sequence). The CDR3 has 16 residues. The CDR3 sequence is CASSPQGGGLDNEQFF. CDR3 nucleotides: TGTGCCAGCAGCCCACAAGGGGGGGGTTTGGACAATGAGCAGTTCTTC.

The chain has TRBV7-8 and TRBJ1-1; D not resolved. The V end lost 5 bases, the J end lost 1 base, and 8 bases lay between the germline ends. The CDR3 runs to 13 residues. Germline V gene lookup returns CDR1 SGHVS and CDR2 FQNEAQ. The DNA of the CDR3 is TGTGCCAGCAGCCGACACGGGAACACTGAAGCTTTCTTT. Its translation is CASSRHGNTEAFF.

The V gene is TRBV11-2, the J gene TRBJ2-7, with 10 positions matching TRBD1. V trimming: 1 base; J trimming: 3 bases; junction bases outside the gene matches: 9. Germline loops: CDR1 SGHAT, CDR2 FQNNGV. The length of the CDR3 is 17 residues. DNA of the CDR3: TGTGCCAGCAGCTTAGGGAGAGGACAGGGGGGCCTCTACGAGCAGTACTTC. It is translated as CASSLGRGQGGLYEQYF.

In its sample, this clonotype ranks as medium-sized. The rearrangement joins TRBV29-1 to TRBJ2-3, with 7 bases fitting TRBD1. CDR1 is SQVTM and CDR2 is ANQGSEA in the germline V gene. V was pared by 7 bases and J by 3 bases, with 10 bases of the junction left unmatched. The CDR3 is 14 residues long. CDR3 sequence: CSAEKGRGTDTQYF. Here the CDR3 DNA reads TGCAGCGCGGAAAAGGGCAGGGGGACAGATACGCAGTATTTT.

The chain couples TRBV12-3 or TRBV12-4 to TRBJ2-5; D possibly corresponds to TRBD2 (6 bases). This CDR3 has 13 amino acids. Trimming took 6 bases from V and 5 from J, leaving 13 bases between them. The CDR3 DNA reads TGTGCCAGCAGCCCTGGGACTGCCGAGACCCAGTACTTC. Translated, it gives CASSPGTAETQYF.

This clonotype was recorded a few times. The V and J genes are TRBV14 and TRBJ2-5, with TRBD1 as a possible D gene (6 bases). This CDR3 has 16 amino acids. CDR1 SGHDN and CDR2 FVKESK come from the germline V gene. Trimming cost V 1 base and J 4 bases, with 16 bases left between them. CDR3 nucleotide sequence: TGTGCCAGCAGCCAAGGAACAGGGATCAAATCAGAGACCCAGTACTTC. It yields the protein CASSQGTGIKSETQYF.

The chain joins TRBV6-4 to TRBJ2-3; D gene uncertain. CDR3 length: 14 amino acids. V was pared by 4 bases and J by 4 bases, with 12 bases between. Germline CDR1 reads MRHNA; CDR2 reads SNTAGT. In DNA form, the CDR3 reads TGTGCCAGCAGTGTGGGTCCCCCTCCAGATACGCAGTATTTT. Protein: CASSVGPPPDTQYF.

Notes on this clonotype: Germline and junction disagree at one end, which may indicate a read error. V and J are TRBV4-2 and TRBJ2-3; the match to TRBD1 covers 11 bases. The CDR3 contains 13 residues. Germline V gene lookup returns CDR1 LGHNA and CDR2 YNFKEQ. In DNA, the CDR3 is TGTGCCTGCAGCCAAGATGGGACAGGGGGTTTGTATTTT. It is translated as CACSQDGTGGLYF.

Many counts were recorded for this clonotype. This sequence joins TRBV20-1 and TRBJ2-2; the D gene is possibly TRBD1 (6 bases). CDR1 and CDR2 from the germline V gene are DFQATT and SNEGSKA (reference sequence). The CDR3 is 16 residues long. V was shortened by 6 bases and J by 2 bases, with 19 bases between the two germline ends. The CDR3, as DNA: TGCAGTGCGAGTCCTTTGGGACAACCAAACACCGGGGAGCTGTTTTTT. Residues: CSASPLGQPNTGELFF.

The sample holds many counts of this clonotype. CDR3 sequence: CATSDPDDEQFF. Here the CDR3 DNA reads TGTGCCACCAGTGATCCCGACGATGAGCAGTTCTTC. The chain uses TRBV24-1 and TRBJ2-1; D unclear. V dropped 3 bases and J dropped 8 bases, with 7 bases sitting between them. Germline V lookup: CDR1 KGHDR, CDR2 SFDVKD. This CDR3 spans 12 amino acids.

This clonotype was detected many times. The rearrangement links TRBV5-4 to TRBJ2-3, with 7 bases identical to TRBD2. This CDR3 has 15 amino acids. V trimming: 3 bases; J trimming: 2 bases; junction bases outside the gene matches: 6. Germline lookup yields CDR1 SGHNT and CDR2 YYREEE (reference sequence). CDR3 sequence reads: CASSYGGGSTDTQYF. Here the CDR3 DNA reads TGTGCCAGCAGCTACGGGGGAGGGTCCACAGATACGCAGTATTTT. Drawing the rest from reference TRBV5-4 and TRBJ2-3, the complete variable domain is ETGVTQSPTHLIKTRGQQVTLRCSSQSGHNTVSWYQQALGQGPQFIFQYYREEENGRGNFPPRFSGLQFPNYSSELNVNALELDDSALYLCASSYGGGSTDTQYFGPGTRLTVL.

There are a few counts of this clonotype. The chain joins TRBV7-2 to TRBJ2-5, with a weak D call TRBD2 (5 bases). The CDR3 extends over 15 amino acids. Trimming removed 0 bases at V and 4 bases at J, with 12 bases between. The V gene's germline CDR1 is SGHTA and CDR2 FQGNSA. CDR3 residues: CASSLARGTVETQYF. The CDR3 nucleotides are TGTGCCAGCAGCTTAGCACGGGGTACAGTAGAGACCCAGTACTTC.

This clonotype was counted only a few times. The chain is built from TRBV5-1 and TRBJ2-1, with TRBD1 as a possible D gene (5 bases). CDR1 SGHRS and CDR2 YFSETQ come from the germline V gene. The germline V and J ends were trimmed by 9 bases and 3 bases, with 10 bases remaining between them. The CDR3 spans 12 residues. The CDR3 bases are TGCGCCACCAGACAGAACTACAATGAGCAGTTCTTC. Translation: CATRQNYNEQFF. Filled out from reference TRBV5-1 and TRBJ2-1, the complete variable domain reads KAGVTQTPRYLIKTRGQQVTLSCSPISGHRSVSWYQQTPGQGLQFLFEYFSETQRNKGNFPGRFSGRQFSNSRSEMNVSTLELGDSALYLCATRQNYNEQFFGPGTRLTVL.

This clonotype came up many times. V and J are TRBV2 and TRBJ2-4, with no clear D. CDR1 SNHLY and CDR2 FYNNEI come from the germline V gene. V was cut by 8 bases and J by 0 bases, with 17 bases left in between. CDR3 length: 16 residues. The CDR3 spells CASHSSNFLAKNIQYF. The CDR3, as DNA: TGTGCCAGCCATAGCAGCAATTTTTTAGCCAAAAACATTCAGTACTTC.

The sample holds many counts of this clonotype. The V gene is TRBV18, the J gene TRBJ2-3; unclear D gene. This CDR3 spans 14 amino acids. V gave up 3 bases and J gave up 4 bases, with 11 bases separating them. CDR1 is KGHSH and CDR2 is LQKENI in the germline V gene. The CDR3 protein is CASSPLEKADTQYF. The CDR3 DNA reads as TGTGCCAGCTCACCGTTGGAAAAGGCAGATACGCAGTATTTT.

This chain uses TRBV11-1 with TRBJ2-3, with TRBD2 matching 12 bases. Germline CDR1 SGHAT, CDR2 FQDESV (reference sequence). V trimming: 5 bases; J trimming: 7 bases; junction bases outside the gene matches: 10. The CDR3 is made up of 16 amino acids. DNA for the CDR3: TGTGCCAGCAGCACGACACTAGCGGGAGGAGGGTATACGCAGTATTTT. Encoded protein: CASSTTLAGGGYTQYF.

In its sample, this clonotype was seen many times. The genes are TRBV11-2 and TRBJ1-2, with D hard to call. The CDR3 length is 13 residues. V lost 8 bases, J lost 4 bases, and 14 bases lay in between. CDR1 is SGHAT, CDR2 FQNNGV, per germline. Here the CDR3 reads CASSSGVIYGYTF. As DNA, the CDR3 is TGTGCCAGCTCCTCCGGGGTTATCTATGGCTACACCTTC.

This clonotype was counted between two and nine times. The V and J genes are TRBV2 and TRBJ2-3, with D perhaps TRBD2 (6 bases). V shed 4 bases and J shed 2 bases, with 16 bases lying between them. CDR1 is SNHLY and CDR2 is FYNNEI in the germline V gene. There are 16 residues in the CDR3. CDR3 nucleotide sequence: TGTGCCAGCAGTGGACGCGGGGCGCTCCCCACAGATACGCAGTATTTT. Protein product: CASSGRGALPTDTQYF.

This clonotype was seen a handful of times. The chain carries TRBV24-1 and TRBJ1-1, with a tentative D call TRBD1 (6 bases). Trimming took 4 bases from V and 4 from J, leaving 15 bases between them. CDR1 and CDR2 (germline): KGHDR, SFDVKD. The CDR3 consists of 15 residues. The chain's CDR3 is CATSDPRGDGTEAFF. CDR3 DNA: TGTGCCACCAGTGACCCGAGGGGGGATGGCACTGAAGCTTTCTTT.